This record looks at one T cell receptor beta chain sequence and its context. The ends were cut back, 2 bases at V and 2 bases at J, with 9 bases in the middle. The CDR3 sequence is 15 residues long. Per the germline V gene, CDR1 is LNHDA and CDR2 is SQIVND (reference sequence). Healthy bone marrow donors made up the donor group. Missing from this donor's record is the CMV serostatus. These data are taken from a study of cytomegalovirus exposure and HLA in healthy donors. The PCR made use of 60 Vbeta and 13 Jbeta primers. Original analysis: About 12 million of tens of millions of unique TCR beta chains were shared, per a later count. Here immunoSEQ multiplex PCR was the method, and the copy in TCRdb shows in-frame clones only, minus some. The V and J calls and clone size are taken from that table; D and trimming were inferred from the DNA. The repertoire holds approximately 160,000 clones, with 75% to 90% as singletons.

V is TRBV19 and J is TRBJ2-2; D unresolved. Sequencing was done on a sample of PBMCs. The receptor was isolated from a human donor in good health. CDR3 sequence (DNA): TGTGCCAGTAGTATAATGCCAACTAACACCGGGGAGCTGTTTTTT. Amino acid sequence: CASSIMPTNTGELFF.